What follows describes a single T cell receptor beta chain. Original processing notes: Reference gene primers were amplified, and this amplification served to estimate nucleated cell counts. Clones were sequenced by immunoSEQ multiplex PCR, and TCRdb holds only the in-frame ones, with some missing. V and J calls plus clone size are reproduced from that table; the DNA served to infer D and trimming. This table holds 70,000 or so clones, 80% to 90% found once. CDR1 and CDR2 (germline): LGHDT, YNNKEL (reference sequence). CDR3 length equals 16 residues. V shed 1 base and J shed 5 bases, with 14 bases lying between them. The data stem from a study of blood T cell repertoires in COVID-19. Study context: COVID-19 samples, acute and convalescent, were from the United States, Italy and Spain. Sources were T cells, B-cell-depleted T cells, or PBMCs; the material itself was cDNA or gDNA.

The sample was peripheral blood. This receptor was taken from a woman under 30 with acute or convalescent COVID-19. The genes are TRBV3-1 (or the pseudogene TRBV3-2) and TRBJ1-4, with D unclear. The CDR3 DNA reads as TGTGCCAGCAGCCAAGGAATGGCAGGCCACAATGAAAAACTGTTTTTT. Translating it yields CASSQGMAGHNEKLFF.